A selection of T cell receptor beta chains follows, all from one sample in a study of T cell repertoires in cytomegalovirus infection. One entry per CDR3 protein results from TCRdb running MiXCR on the reads. The data contain some 590,000 distinct CDR3 sequences, under 45% of them singletons. Their antigens are not known. Sequencing used cultured PBMCs, obtained from culture after CMV antigen stimulation. The origin of the receptors is a human donor in good health (CMV status not recorded). Some clones in this sample may be carry-over from other donors' samples. Each CDR3 is given with its conserved first and last residue. A D gene is named only where the DNA matches it firmly. Clone size is shown for a subset of rows, as once, few, many or a class of expanded clone.

V	J	D	size	CDR3	DNA
TRBV2	TRBJ2-3	TRBD2	-	CASSLDSGGLDTQYF	TGTGCCAGCAGTTTGGACAGCGGGGGTCTAGATACGCAGTATTTT
TRBV5-4	TRBJ2-1	-	once	CASSLWEPDNEQFF	TGTGCCAGCAGCTTGTGGGAGCCGGACAATGAGCAGTTCTTC
TRBV2	TRBJ2-3	TRBD2	few	CASSGSGGAGDTQYF	TGTGCCAGCAGTGGCAGCGGGGGGGCAGGTGATACGCAGTATTTT
TRBV20-1	TRBJ1-1	-	-	CSASTGHTEAFF	TGCAGTGCTAGCACGGGACACACTGAAGCTTTCTTT
TRBV9	TRBJ2-2	-	-	CASSVGGPTGELFF	TGTGCCAGCAGCGTAGGGGGACCCACCGGGGAGCTGTTTTTT
TRBV7-2	TRBJ2-7	TRBD2	few	CASKGLAGYEQYF	TGTGCCAGCAAGGGACTAGCGGGCTACGAGCAGTACTTC
TRBV7-6	TRBJ2-3	TRBD2	few	CASSLLAGGYTDTQYF	TGTGCCAGCAGCTTATTAGCGGGGGGATACACAGATACGCAGTATTTT
TRBV7-2	TRBJ1-5	-	many	CASSLLASLNQPQHF	TGTGCCAGCAGCTTATTAGCCAGTTTAAACCAGCCCCAGCATTTT
TRBV7-9	TRBJ2-7	-	-	CASSYYSLGGEQYF	TGTGCCAGCAGCTACTACAGCCTTGGTGGGGAGCAGTACTTC
TRBV7-2	TRBJ1-5	-	-	CASSLNPNQPQHF	TGTGCCAGCAGCTTAAACCCAAATCAGCCCCAGCATTTT
TRBV7-8	TRBJ2-5	-	few	CASSARGRARKPREETQYF	TGTGCCAGCAGCGCAAGAGGTCGGGCGCGCAAGCCCCGCGAAGAGACCCAGTACTTC
TRBV7-6	TRBJ2-2	-	few	CASSLGWAKDEELFF	TGTGCCAGCAGCTTAGGCTGGGCGAAAGACGAGGAGCTGTTTTTT
TRBV5-4	TRBJ2-3	-	-	CASSSRGATKRAQYF	TGTGCCAGCAGCTCCCGGGGGGCTACCAAAAGGGCGCAGTATTTT
TRBV7-2	TRBJ2-4	-	many	CASSPAGGNIQYF	TGTGCCAGCAGCCCAGCGGGTGGGAACATTCAGTACTTC
TRBV7-2	TRBJ1-1	-	-	CASSLAGPLYTEAFF	TGTGCCAGCAGCTTAGCGGGGCCGTTGTACACTGAAGCTTTCTTT
TRBV27	TRBJ2-5	-	-	CASSFSRDETQYF	TGTGCCAGCAGTTTTTCCAGGGACGAGACCCAGTACTTC
TRBV7-9	TRBJ2-5	TRBD2	few	CASSFTASGAPNQETQYF	TGTGCCAGCAGCTTTACGGCTAGCGGGGCGCCGAACCAAGAGACCCAGTACTTC
TRBV6-6	TRBJ2-1	TRBD2	-	CASSYTTSGREQFF	TGTGCCAGCAGTTACACGACTAGCGGGAGAGAGCAGTTCTTC
TRBV12-3/TRBV12-4	TRBJ1-5	-	-	CASSPPRTEPNQPQHF	TGTGCCAGCAGTCCCCCCAGGACCGAACCAAATCAGCCCCAGCATTTT
TRBV7-8	TRBJ1-3	-	-	CASSSQRSGNTIYF	TGTGCCAGCAGCTCCCAACGCTCTGGAAACACCATATATTTT
TRBV4-1	TRBJ1-3	-	-	CASSQPGRSSGNTIYF	TGCGCCAGCAGCCAACCGGGCCGAAGCTCTGGAAACACCATATATTTT
TRBV4-3	TRBJ2-7	TRBD2	-	CASSQDTWASGSYEQYF	TGCGCCAGCAGCCAAGATACCTGGGCTAGCGGATCCTACGAGCAGTACTTC
TRBV4-1	TRBJ1-2	-	few	CASSQERGWAGTSYGYTF	TGCGCCAGCAGCCAAGAACGAGGGTGGGCAGGGACCTCCTATGGCTACACCTTC
TRBV7-2	TRBJ2-1	TRBD2	few	CASSWSSGGAAEQFF	TGTGCCAGCAGCTGGTCTAGCGGGGGGGCCGCTGAGCAGTTCTTC
TRBV7-2	TRBJ2-5	TRBD2	few	CASSSSGGIETQYF	TGTGCCAGCAGCTCCAGCGGGGGAATCGAGACCCAGTACTTC
TRBV7-2	TRBJ2-3	TRBD1	-	CASSQDREDTQYF	TGTGCCAGCAGCCAGGACAGGGAAGATACGCAGTATTTT
TRBV20-1	TRBJ2-5	TRBD2	-	CKVPGGLAGGFQETQYF	TGCAAGGTCCCTGGGGGACTAGCGGGGGGTTTCCAAGAGACCCAGTACTTC
TRBV10-3	TRBJ2-3	-	-	CAISDPLGLASDTQYF	TGTGCCATCAGTGACCCGTTGGGTCTAGCTTCAGATACGCAGTATTTT
TRBV6-5	TRBJ2-1	TRBD2	-	CASSSLAGLKVQFF	TGTGCCAGCAGTTCACTAGCGGGGTTAAAAGTGCAGTTCTTC
TRBV7-2	TRBJ2-1	TRBD2	few	CASSQSGGGAYNEQFF	TGTGCCAGCAGCCAGAGCGGGGGGGGCGCGTACAATGAGCAGTTCTTC
TRBV20-1	TRBJ1-2	-	-	CSARGAYLRRGYTF	TGCAGTGCCCGGGGGGCGTACCTAAGACGAGGCTACACCTTC
TRBV5-1	TRBJ2-5	-	-	CASSLYQTSGETQYF	TGCGCCAGCAGCTTGTACCAGACTAGTGGGGAGACCCAGTACTTC
TRBV11-3	TRBJ2-1	TRBD1	-	CASSGRDSPYEQFF	TGTGCCAGCAGCGGCCGGGACAGTCCCTATGAGCAGTTCTTC
TRBV5-1	TRBJ1-6	-	few	CASSSPDRPGSPLHF	TGCGCCAGCAGCTCACCGGACAGACCGGGATCACCCCTCCACTTT
TRBV7-8	TRBJ1-5	-	many	CASSLNIYQPQHF	TGTGCCAGCAGCTTAAACATATATCAGCCCCAGCATTTT
TRBV7-2	TRBJ2-5	-	-	CASSRRARETQNF	TGTGCCAGCAGCCGACGAGCCCGGGAGACCCAGAACTTC
TRBV7-2	TRBJ1-2	-	few	CASSLAGPINYGYTF	TGTGCCAGCAGCTTAGCGGGGCCGATTAACTATGGCTACACCTTC
TRBV7-8	TRBJ1-2	TRBD1	many	CASSSRTGGSGYTF	TGTGCCAGCAGCTCAAGGACAGGGGGCAGTGGCTACACCTTC
TRBV7-3	TRBJ1-1	-	-	CASSLGRIEAFF	TGTGCCAGCAGCTTAGGACGGATTGAAGCTTTCTTT
TRBV12-3/TRBV12-4	TRBJ1-2	-	many	CASSLGYGYTF	TGTGCCAGCAGCTTAGGCTATGGCTACACCTTC
TRBV12-3/TRBV12-4	TRBJ2-2	-	few	CASRQNTGELFF	TGTGCCAGCAGGCAAAACACCGGGGAGCTGTTTTTT
TRBV27	TRBJ2-7	-	few	CASSLGLQDEQYF	TGTGCCAGCAGTTTAGGACTGCAGGACGAGCAGTACTTC
TRBV7-6	TRBJ2-1	-	-	CASSLAPSGTYNEQFF	TGTGCCAGCAGCTTAGCGCCCAGCGGCACCTACAATGAGCAGTTCTTC
TRBV6-8	TRBJ2-1	TRBD2	-	CASSKTNLAGVDNEQFF	TGTGCCAGCAGTAAGACGAATCTAGCGGGGGTAGACAATGAGCAGTTCTTC
TRBV19	TRBJ2-7	TRBD1	few	CASSATGVGYEQYF	TGTGCCAGTAGTGCGACAGGGGTAGGCTACGAGCAGTACTTC
TRBV5-8	TRBJ2-1	TRBD1	-	CASSLRQGRHEQFF	TGTGCCAGCAGCTTGAGACAGGGGCGTCATGAGCAGTTCTTC
TRBV15	TRBJ2-4	-	-	CATSRGQGYIQYF	TGTGCCACCAGCAGAGGTCAGGGATACATTCAGTACTTC
TRBV7-2	TRBJ2-7	TRBD2	many	CASSFSGGNYEQYF	TGTGCCAGCAGCTTTAGCGGGGGGAACTACGAGCAGTACTTC
TRBV28	TRBJ2-3	-	-	CASRGGPSTDTQYF	TGTGCCAGCAGAGGGGGGCCTAGCACAGATACGCAGTATTTT
TRBV7-2	TRBJ2-1	TRBD1	-	CASRGQGWTYNEQFF	TGTGCCAGCAGAGGACAGGGCTGGACCTACAATGAGCAGTTCTTC
TRBV29-1	TRBJ2-7	-	-	CSALQGGGDSYEQYF	TGCAGCGCCCTGCAAGGCGGCGGGGACTCCTACGAGCAGTACTTC
TRBV3-1	TRBJ2-3	TRBD2	few	CASSQDHPAGGPGRNTQYF	TGTGCCAGCAGCCAAGATCACCCAGCGGGGGGACCAGGTCGGAATACGCAGTATTTT
TRBV19	TRBJ1-3	-	-	CASRTDGISGNTIYF	TGTGCCAGTAGAACGGACGGCATCTCTGGAAACACCATATATTTT
TRBV12-3/TRBV12-4	TRBJ1-2	-	few	CASSEDSTYGYTF	TGTGCCAGCAGTGAGGACAGCACCTATGGCTACACCTTC